Listed here are 20 T cell receptor beta chains from one sample, sequenced in a study of graft-versus-host responses after intestinal transplantation. No antigen has been assigned to these receptors. Clones were read by immunoSEQ multiplex PCR, and TCRdb kept only the in-frame ones, dropping some. Among over 85,000 clones listed, about 94% were seen once. Sequences were derived from unstimulated CD4+ T cells sorted from spleen or lymph node cells, sampled before transplant. These receptors were collected from a human donor who was the organ donor for an intestinal transplant.

The V and J genes are TRBV28 and TRBJ1-1; no clear D gene. Germline CDR1 MDHEN, CDR2 SYDVKM. Trimming took 11 bases from V and 0 from J, leaving 19 bases between them. This CDR3 region has 15 residues. CDR3 loop: CASQPYGRMNTEAFF. The CDR3 nucleotides are TGTGCCTCCCAACCCTATGGGCGGATGAACACTGAAGCTTTCTTT.

The chain combines TRBV6-5 with TRBJ2-5; D is possibly TRBD2 (5 bases). Trimming pared 5 bases from V and 7 bases from J, leaving 14 bases between. Germline V CDR1 and CDR2: MNHEY, SVGAGI. CDR3 length: 13 residues. Here the CDR3 DNA reads TGTGCCAGCAGTCCTCTAGCAATGGGGACCCAGTACTTC. This translates into CASSPLAMGTQYF.

The chain uses TRBV9 and TRBJ2-6; D is unclear. This CDR3 has 14 residues. Germline CDR1 and CDR2: SGDLS and YYNGEE. Trimming removed 1 base from V and 4 bases from J, with 6 bases in between. CDR3 sequence: CASSVFAGANVLTF. CDR3 nucleotide sequence: TGTGCCAGCAGCGTATTCGCAGGGGCCAACGTCCTGACTTTC.

V is TRBV2 and J is TRBJ1-6; D ambiguous. The CDR3 is 14 amino acids. In germline, CDR1 is SNHLY, CDR2 FYNNEI. Trimming took 8 bases from V and 6 from J, leaving 14 bases between them. CDR3 sequence: CASSREGGNSPLHF. The CDR3 DNA follows: TGTGCCAGCTCCCGCGAGGGAGGTAATTCACCCCTCCACTTT.

This clone was picked up one time. This chain uses TRBV19 with TRBJ1-1, with D possibly matching TRBD1 (5 bases). From germline, CDR1 is LNHDA and CDR2 SQIVND (reference sequence). The CDR3 is 15 residues long. Trimming removed 5 bases from V and 0 bases from J, with 13 bases in between. In DNA form, the CDR3 reads TGTGCCAGTAGTCTCGACGAGGGACTGAACACTGAAGCTTTCTTT. Its protein product is CASSLDEGLNTEAFF.

This chain joins TRBV10-3 and TRBJ1-2, with 10 bases lining up with TRBD1. The CDR3 consists of 15 residues. Germline V gene lookup returns CDR1 ENHRY and CDR2 SYGVKD. Trimming cost V 4 bases and J 2 bases; bases outside gene matches: 4. The CDR3 spells CAISGQGANNYGYTF. The CDR3 coding sequence is TGTGCCATCAGTGGACAGGGGGCCAACAACTATGGCTACACCTTC.

This sequence joins TRBV7-8 and TRBJ1-1; no clear D. CDR1 is SGHVS and CDR2 is FQNEAQ in the germline V gene. Trimming left V 8 bases short and J 2 bases short, with 21 bases between. The CDR3 is 16 residues long. The CDR3 loop is CASAQRASLDNTEAFF. The CDR3 nucleotides are TGTGCCAGCGCACAACGGGCCTCCCTTGATAACACTGAAGCTTTCTTT.

V is TRBV19 and J is TRBJ1-2, with D possibly matching TRBD1 (6 bases). CDR1 is LNHDA and CDR2 is SQIVND in the germline V gene (reference sequence). The V end lost 6 bases, the J end lost 5 bases, and 19 bases lay between the germline ends. The CDR3 runs 15 residues. CDR3 region: CASSRGQQGGYGYTF. In DNA, the CDR3 is TGTGCCAGTAGCCGAGGGCAACAGGGAGGGTATGGCTACACCTTC.

The chain has TRBV28 and TRBJ2-5, with D unresolved. V gave up 6 bases and J gave up 2 bases, with 10 bases separating them. CDR3 size: 13 residues. Germline CDR1 is MDHEN and CDR2 is SYDVKM. The CDR3 DNA follows: TGTGCCAGCAGGAAGTTTTTACAAGAGACCCAGTACTTC. Translating gives CASRKFLQETQYF.

The V call is TRBV7-9, the J call TRBJ1-5; D may be TRBD1 (5 bases). From germline, CDR1 is SEHNR and CDR2 FQNEAQ (reference sequence). V lost 5 bases, J lost 2 bases, and 10 bases lay in between. The CDR3 covers 14 residues. The CDR3 loop is CASSHEGRNQPQHF. DNA for the CDR3: TGTGCCAGCAGCCACGAGGGGCGCAATCAGCCCCAGCATTTT.

A single count supports this clone. V usage is TRBV2 and J usage is TRBJ1-2, with D possibly matching TRBD1 (5 bases). This CDR3 contains 15 residues. Germline values: CDR1 SNHLY, CDR2 FYNNEI. Deletions cut 3 bases from V and 6 bases from J, with 17 bases between. CDR3 DNA: TGTGCCAGCAGTGAGCTCTCAGCAGGGAAACATGGCTACACCTTC. It codes for CASSELSAGKHGYTF.

V usage is TRBV19 and J usage is TRBJ2-2; no reliable D call. V was shortened by 10 bases and J by 5 bases, with 17 bases between the two germline ends. The germline CDR1 and CDR2 sequences are LNHDA and SQIVND (reference sequence). CDR3 size: 14 residues. The CDR3 region is CATTPVGRTGELFF. CDR3 sequence (DNA): TGTGCCACCACCCCCGTTGGCAGGACCGGGGAGCTGTTTTTT.

This rearrangement joins TRBV5-1 to TRBJ2-6, with D hard to call. The CDR3 has 16 residues. Per germline, CDR1 SGHRS and CDR2 YFSETQ. Trimming stripped 3 bases from V and 4 bases from J, with 14 bases between. CDR3 loop: CASSSVSNAGANVLTF. In DNA form, the CDR3 reads TGCGCCAGCAGCTCCGTATCTAACGCGGGGGCCAACGTCCTGACTTTC.

This clone was counted a single time. This chain joins TRBV5-1 and TRBJ1-6; D is unresolved. The CDR3 is 16 residues long. From germline, CDR1 is SGHRS and CDR2 YFSETQ. Trimming shortened V by 0 bases and J by 8 bases, and 15 bases separated the two germline ends. CDR3 amino acids: CASSLGPSGIDSPLHF. The CDR3 DNA sequence: TGCGCCAGCAGCTTGGGGCCCTCGGGTATTGATTCACCCCTCCACTTT.

The J gene is TRBJ2-1, the V gene TRBV9; a possible D gene is TRBD2 (6 bases). Germline V lookup: CDR1 SGDLS, CDR2 YYNGEE. The CDR3 is 13 residues long. Trimming removed 4 bases at V and 4 bases at J, with 9 bases between. The CDR3 nucleotides are TGTGCCAGCAGCAAGGGACTGTACAATGAGCAGTTCTTC. Residues: CASSKGLYNEQFF.

V usage is TRBV4-1 and J usage is TRBJ1-5, with D possibly matching TRBD1 (5 bases). The CDR3 spans 15 residues. The V end was cut by 0 bases, the J end by 3 bases, with 9 bases between. Germline V gives CDR1 MGHRA, CDR2 YSYEKL. This CDR3 is CASSQELGTNQPQHF. The CDR3 nucleotides are TGCGCCAGCAGCCAAGAGCTCGGGACCAATCAGCCCCAGCATTTT.

The CDR3 loop is CASTQGMGTEAFF. CDR3 DNA: TGTGCCAGCACACAGGGAATGGGAACTGAAGCTTTCTTT. The chain employs TRBV18 and TRBJ1-1, with a possible D match to TRBD1 (6 bases). Trimming left V 8 bases short and J 5 bases short, with 15 bases between. Germline V gene data show CDR1 as KGHSH and CDR2 as LQKENI. This CDR3 is 13 amino acids long.

The CDR3 loop reads CASSEGGRYEQYF. The DNA of the CDR3 is TGTGCCAGCAGTGAGGGGGGGCGCTACGAGCAGTACTTC. The V call is TRBV25-1, the J call TRBJ2-7; perhaps TRBD2 as D (7 bases). Trimming stripped 3 bases from V and 3 bases from J, with 9 bases between. Germline CDR1 reads MGHDK; CDR2 reads SYGVNS. This CDR3 has 13 amino acids.

J is TRBJ1-6 and V is TRBV5-8; the D gene is possibly TRBD1 (5 bases). Germline loops: CDR1 SGHTS, CDR2 YDEGEE. The CDR3 has 12 residues. V shed 2 bases and J shed 9 bases, with 6 bases lying between them. Written as DNA, the CDR3 is TGTGCCAGCAGCTTACAGGTTTCACCCCTCCACTTT. Its protein product is CASSLQVSPLHF.

This clone appeared once. In DNA form, the CDR3 reads TGTGCCAGCAGTTTATACGAACCGGGACAGAGCTCCTACGAGCAGTACTTC. Encoded protein: CASSLYEPGQSSYEQYF. The V gene is TRBV28, the J gene TRBJ2-7; 7 nucleotides align to TRBD1. This CDR3 is built from 17 residues. Germline V gene lookup returns CDR1 MDHEN and CDR2 SYDVKM. The V and J ends lost 1 base and 0 bases, in that order; junction bases with no gene match: 9.